The 14 T cell receptor beta chains in this list originate from one sample, sequenced in a study of T-cell memory formation after mild COVID-19. A single record per CDR3 protein comes from TCRdb applying MiXCR to the 5' RACE reads. The sample lists around 250,000 distinct CDR3 sequences, around 15% occurring once. Sequencing used PBMCs or a T cell subset sorted from them (not recorded which). These receptors were taken from a man aged 18 to 29 who had mild COVID-19 (a few samples of this study predate the infection). Cell type and time point are not known.

This clonotype has at least ten counts. This chain connects TRBV7-3 to TRBJ1-1; 8 nucleotides align to TRBD1. After removal of 5 bases from V and 4 bases from J, the junction contained 6 bases not matched to a gene. The length of the CDR3 is 14 residues. CDR1 and CDR2 (germline): SGHTA, FQGTGA. The CDR3 DNA reads TGTGCCAGCAGCCTGACAGGGGTGAGCACTGAAGCTTTCTTT. Its translation is CASSLTGVSTEAFF.

This clonotype occurred a few times. The V call is TRBV5-4, the J call TRBJ2-7; D is undetermined. The CDR3 runs to 12 residues. Germline V gene lookup returns CDR1 SGHNT and CDR2 YYREEE (reference sequence). V was cut by 3 bases and J by 5 bases, with 9 bases left in between. The CDR3 spells CASSSVADEQYF. The CDR3 coding sequence is TGTGCCAGCAGCTCGGTGGCGGACGAGCAGTACTTC.

The J gene is TRBJ1-4, the V gene TRBV18, with D tentatively TRBD1 (6 bases). CDR3 length: 14 residues. The V gene's germline CDR1 is KGHSH and CDR2 LQKENI. Trimming shortened V by 3 bases and J by 8 bases, and 13 bases separated the two germline ends. The CDR3 nucleotides read TGTGCCAGCTCACCCGTTTGGACAGACGAAAAACTGTTTTTT. Its translation: CASSPVWTDEKLFF.

The genes are TRBV7-3 and TRBJ1-1; D unresolved. The CDR3 contains 14 residues. Deletions cut 4 bases from V and 0 bases from J, with 9 bases between. Germline-derived CDR1 and CDR2 are SGHTA and FQGTGA. CDR3: CASSSGRLNTEAFF. In nucleotides, the CDR3 is TGTGCCAGCAGCTCCGGACGGCTGAACACTGAAGCTTTCTTT.

This clonotype was detected only once. The chain is built from TRBV5-1 and TRBJ2-3; D gene uncertain. This CDR3 is 15 amino acids long. Germline-derived CDR1 and CDR2 are SGHRS and YFSETQ. Trimming removed 4 bases from V and 0 bases from J, with 12 bases in between. The CDR3 loop is CASSNLPTSTDTQYF. The CDR3, as DNA: TGCGCCAGCAGCAACCTACCCACTAGCACAGATACGCAGTATTTT.

This clonotype was observed a few times. The genes are TRBV12-3 or TRBV12-4 and TRBJ2-5; tentatively, D is TRBD2 (7 bases). Between the trimmed V and J ends, which lost 7 bases and 4 bases, there was a span of 19 bases. The CDR3 runs 15 residues. CDR3 coding DNA: TGTGCCAGCATCGTGGAGGGGGGGACCCCAGAGACCCAGTACTTC. As protein: CASIVEGGTPETQYF.

V usage is TRBV5-1 and J usage is TRBJ2-7; 7 bases match TRBD1. Losses at the gene ends were 2 bases for V and 2 bases for J; bases not matched to a gene: 10. CDR3 length: 16 residues. Germline V gives CDR1 SGHRS, CDR2 YFSETQ. Here the CDR3 reads CASSFGASGQPYEQYF. Here the CDR3 DNA reads TGCGCCAGCAGCTTCGGAGCCTCGGGACAGCCCTACGAGCAGTACTTC.

This clonotype was observed a handful of times. The V gene is TRBV9, the J gene TRBJ2-3; D unclear. This CDR3 is built from 14 residues. With 0 bases removed from V and 1 base from J, the gap between germline ends came to 6 bases. CDR1 is SGDLS, CDR2 YYNGEE, per germline. CDR3 DNA: TGTGCCAGCAGCGTAGTCTGGGGCACAGATACGCAGTATTTT. Encoded protein: CASSVVWGTDTQYF.

The chain has TRBV7-6 and TRBJ2-5, with TRBD1 matching over 9 bases. The CDR3 length is 15 residues. Germline V gives CDR1 SGHVS, CDR2 FNYEAQ. The J segment lost 4 bases and the V segment lost 3 bases, leaving 6 bases of the junction unmatched. CDR3 sequence: CASSLPGQGLETQYF. The CDR3 DNA reads as TGTGCCAGCAGCTTGCCGGGACAGGGCTTAGAGACCCAGTACTTC.

This chain uses TRBV7-6 with TRBJ2-5, with D possibly TRBD2 on 6 matching bases. Trimming left V 1 base short and J 5 bases short, with 8 bases between. Germline loops: CDR1 SGHVS, CDR2 FNYEAQ. CDR3 length: 13 amino acids. The CDR3 region is CASSLEEGETQYF. In DNA form, the CDR3 reads TGTGCCAGCAGCTTAGAGGAGGGGGAGACCCAGTACTTC.

In its sample, this clonotype was seen a few times. CDR3 sequence reads: CASSLDNAYEQYF. The CDR3 DNA follows: TGTGCCAGCAGCCTGGACAACGCCTACGAGCAGTACTTC. The rearrangement links TRBV5-6 to TRBJ2-7; a possible D gene is TRBD1 (5 bases). Trimming left V 4 bases short and J 2 bases short, with 10 bases between. The CDR3 totals 13 residues. CDR1 and CDR2 from the germline V gene are SGHDT and YYEEEE.

A few counts support this clonotype. The rearrangement uses TRBV6-5 and TRBJ2-1; possible D gene TRBD2, 6 bases. Looked up from germline, CDR1 is MNHEY and CDR2 is SVGAGI. The CDR3 is made up of 13 amino acids. Trimming shortened V by 2 bases and J by 8 bases, and 10 bases separated the two germline ends. CDR3 residues: CASSYGGGDEQFF. The CDR3 region has the DNA TGTGCCAGCAGTTACGGGGGAGGCGATGAGCAGTTCTTC.

The gene calls are TRBV5-8 and TRBJ1-2; no clear D. Germline CDR1 SGHTS, CDR2 YDEGEE. CDR3 size: 14 residues. V gave up 0 bases and J gave up 1 base, with 7 bases separating them. The CDR3 loop is CASSLGIFNYGYTF. The CDR3 DNA reads TGTGCCAGCAGCTTGGGAATCTTTAACTATGGCTACACCTTC.

This clonotype showed up just a few times. The chain recombines TRBV9 with TRBJ1-1; D unclear. Trimming cost V 0 bases and J 4 bases, with 7 bases left between them. Germline values: CDR1 SGDLS, CDR2 YYNGEE. The CDR3 extends over 13 amino acids. CDR3 loop: CASSVGGSTEAFF. The CDR3 DNA reads TGTGCCAGCAGCGTAGGAGGGAGCACTGAAGCTTTCTTT.